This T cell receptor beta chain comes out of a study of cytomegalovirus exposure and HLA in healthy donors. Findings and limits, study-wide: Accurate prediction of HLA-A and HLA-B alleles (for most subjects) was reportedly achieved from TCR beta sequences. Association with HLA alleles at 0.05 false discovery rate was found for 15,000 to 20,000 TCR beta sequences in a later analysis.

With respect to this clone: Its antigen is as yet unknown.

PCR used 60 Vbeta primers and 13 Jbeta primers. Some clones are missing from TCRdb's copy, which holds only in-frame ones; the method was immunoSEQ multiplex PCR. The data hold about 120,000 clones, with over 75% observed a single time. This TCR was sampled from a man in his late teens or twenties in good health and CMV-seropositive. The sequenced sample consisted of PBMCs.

CDR3 protein: CASSEGQVYTEAFF. The CDR3 nucleotides are TGTGCCAGCAGTGAGGGACAGGTTTACACTGAAGCTTTCTTT. The chain combines TRBV6-5 with TRBJ1-1, with 8 bases matching TRBD1. Germline CDR1 and CDR2: MNHEY and SVGAGI. The CDR3 is made up of 14 amino acids. With V trimmed by 5 bases and J by 3 bases, 5 bases remained unmatched.